Below, 19 T cell receptor beta chains from the same sample are listed, as sequenced in a study of sequential checkpoint blockade in melanoma. The treatment here: randomized to nivolumab then ipilimumab (arm A) or the reverse (arm B). This table comes from immunoSEQ multiplex PCR, and its TCRdb copy is limited to in-frame clones, with some not included. Here the sample spans some 8,100 clones, 28% being singletons. The source was tumor tissue (inferred from file names), collected from a patient given nivolumab and ipilimumab in sequence. The receptors shown here come from a human donor with melanoma.

This rearrangement joins TRBV15 to TRBJ2-1; TRBD1 is a possible D gene (6 bases). This CDR3 is built from 20 residues. Germline loops: CDR1 LNHNV, CDR2 YYDKDF (reference sequence). Trimming took 5 bases from V and 5 from J, leaving 31 bases between them. The CDR3 here is CATSGTRWGLVSSTDNEQFF. CDR3 DNA: TGTGCCACCAGCGGGACCAGATGGGGGCTGGTCTCCAGCACCGACAATGAGCAGTTCTTC.

The chain couples TRBV29-1 to TRBJ2-1; 8 positions agree with TRBD2. Trimming removed 7 bases from V and 3 bases from J; junction bases left unmatched: 8. Germline V gene data show CDR1 as SQVTM and CDR2 as ANQGSEA. CDR3 size: 14 residues. The CDR3, as DNA: TGCAGCGGGGTAACTAGCGGCAACTACAATGAGCAGTTCTTC. Translating gives CSGVTSGNYNEQFF.

The table lists this clone with a few counts. This chain links TRBV12-5 with TRBJ1-2; the D is unclear. Germline V gene lookup returns CDR1 LGHNT and CDR2 FRNRAP. The CDR3 contains 13 residues. Trimming removed 5 bases at V and 8 bases at J, with 15 bases between. CDR3 nucleotides: TGTGCTAGTGGTCCTGTGATCCCGAGGGGCTACACCTTC. Protein: CASGPVIPRGYTF.

The J gene is TRBJ2-3, the V gene TRBV18; 12 bases map to TRBD2. Germline V gene data show CDR1 as KGHSH and CDR2 as LQKENI. With 5 bases clipped from V and 1 base from J, the junction kept 4 bases outside the gene matches. This CDR3 region has 16 residues. The chain's CDR3 is CASSDRLAGGTDTQYF. In DNA, the CDR3 is TGTGCCAGCTCAGACCGACTAGCGGGAGGCACAGATACGCAGTATTTT.

The J gene is TRBJ2-3, the V gene TRBV29-1; D possibly corresponds to TRBD2 (5 bases). V dropped 0 bases and J dropped 1 base, with 14 bases sitting between them. CDR1 is SQVTM and CDR2 is ANQGSEA in the germline V gene. The CDR3 contains 16 residues. The CDR3 DNA reads as TGCAGCGTTGAAGATGGGTCGGGATTCGGCACAGATACGCAGTATTTT. Amino acid sequence: CSVEDGSGFGTDTQYF.

The V and J genes are TRBV14 and TRBJ2-1; perhaps TRBD1 as D (6 bases). Trimming cost V 6 bases and J 9 bases, with 15 bases left between them. The germline gives CDR1 SGHDN, CDR2 FVKESK. This CDR3 region has 13 residues. CDR3 in DNA: TGTGCCAGCAGACTACAGGGTTTGGGTGAGCAGTTCTTC. It codes for CASRLQGLGEQFF.

V is TRBV12-5 and J is TRBJ2-7, with unresolved D. Germline V lookup: CDR1 LGHNT, CDR2 FRNRAP. This CDR3 region has 12 residues. V lost 6 bases and J lost 2, with 8 bases in between. In nucleotides, the CDR3 is TGTGCTAGTGGCCATGATACCTACGAGCAGTACTTC. It codes for CASGHDTYEQYF.

This clone was found a few times. The chain employs TRBV6-8 and TRBJ1-1, with 7 positions matching TRBD1. Germline trimming cut 8 bases from V and 0 bases from J; bases unmatched to any gene: 3. This CDR3 comprises 13 residues. In germline, CDR1 is MNHGY, CDR2 SAAAGT. The CDR3 region has the DNA TGTGCCAGCTACAGGGGCTTGAACACTGAAGCTTTCTTT. Translation gives CASYRGLNTEAFF.

This chain joins TRBV6-8 and TRBJ1-1; the D is unclear. The germline CDR1 and CDR2 sequences are MNHGY and SAAAGT. There are 12 residues in the CDR3. V was clipped by 10 bases and J by 2 bases, with 11 bases between them. The CDR3 nucleotides read TGTGCCATCAAGTCACCAAACACTGAAGCTTTCTTT. The encoded protein is CAIKSPNTEAFF.

This chain links TRBV11-3 with TRBJ2-1; D not resolved. The CDR3 consists of 16 residues. Germline V gene lookup returns CDR1 SGHNT and CDR2 YENEEA. V shed 5 bases and J shed 7 bases, with 21 bases lying between them. DNA of the CDR3: TGTGCCAGCAGCGATGTCCCCTTTTCCCAACCTAATGAGCAGTTCTTC. As protein: CASSDVPFSQPNEQFF.

The chain has TRBV14 and TRBJ1-1; D is undetermined. The V and J ends lost 4 bases and 0 bases respectively, with 12 bases between them. There are 15 residues in the CDR3. Germline V lookup: CDR1 SGHDN, CDR2 FVKESK. As DNA, the CDR3 is TGTGCCAGCAGCCCACGGACGGTCATGAACACTGAAGCTTTCTTT. Protein sequence: CASSPRTVMNTEAFF.

The CDR3 DNA is TGTGCCAGTAGTATAGATCGTGGGTTCTCTGGGGCCAACGTCCTGACTTTC. Its translation: CASSIDRGFSGANVLTF. The rearrangement joins TRBV19 to TRBJ2-6; D is uncertain. The CDR3 is 17 residues long. Deletions cut 0 bases from V and 0 bases from J, with 9 bases between. CDR1 LNHDA and CDR2 SQIVND come from the germline V gene (reference sequence).

At least ten counts were recorded for this clone. The rearrangement links TRBV11-3 to TRBJ2-5; tentatively, D is TRBD1 (6 bases). This CDR3 spans 14 amino acids. The V end lost 5 bases, the J end lost 3 bases, and 13 bases lay between the germline ends. Germline CDR1 SGHNT, CDR2 YENEEA. The CDR3 reads CASSREDRKETQYF. The CDR3 nucleotides read TGTGCCAGCAGCCGCGAGGACAGAAAAGAGACCCAGTACTTC.

The table lists this clone with a few counts. The chain joins TRBV12-2 to TRBJ2-7; TRBD2 reflects the table's D call only, with no check against the DNA. TRBV12-2 is a listed pseudogene. The CDR3 contains 18 residues. The CDR3 DNA is TGTGCAAGTCGCTTGATAAGGGTTGGGGCTAGCGGGACCTACGAGCAGTACTTC. Its translation: CASRLIRVGASGTYEQYF.

This clone appeared a few times. This rearrangement joins TRBV12-2 to TRBJ2-7; the D call TRBD2 from the table was never checked on the DNA. TRBV12-2 is described as a pseudogene. The CDR3 extends over 16 amino acids. The CDR3 sequence is CASSPQGLAGAYEQYF. Written as DNA, the CDR3 is TGTGCCAGTTCTCCCCAGGGGCTAGCGGGGGCCTACGAGCAGTACTTC.

The chain links TRBV10-2 to TRBJ2-7; 12 bases agree with TRBD2. This CDR3 is 14 amino acids long. CDR1 is WSHSY and CDR2 is SAAADI in the germline V gene. The J segment lost 5 bases and the V segment lost 5 bases, leaving 4 bases of the junction unmatched. CDR3 nucleotides: TGCGCCAGCAGTAGGACTAGCGGGAACCACGAGCAGTACTTC. It encodes CASSRTSGNHEQYF.

This clone was seen once. The rearrangement uses TRBV15 and TRBJ2-3; 7 bases match TRBD2. The CDR3 totals 16 residues. J gave up 2 bases and V 0 bases, and 5 bases lay outside the gene matches. Germline CDR1 LNHNV, CDR2 YYDKDF (reference sequence). CDR3 region: CATSRDGGVSTDTQYF. DNA for the CDR3: TGTGCCACCAGCAGAGATGGGGGGGTGTCCACAGATACGCAGTATTTT.

This clone showed up just a few times. The chain couples TRBV6-8 to TRBJ1-6; D may be TRBD1 (6 bases). The V end lost 0 bases, the J end lost 1 base, and 13 bases lay between the germline ends. The CDR3 is 18 amino acids. Germline CDR1 MNHGY, CDR2 SAAAGT. CDR3 coding DNA: TGTGCCAGCAGTTACTCGAGCCCGGGGGCTTCCTATAATTCACCCCTCCACTTT. As protein: CASSYSSPGASYNSPLHF.

The J gene is TRBJ1-5, the V gene TRBV30; no clear D. The V end was cut by 1 base, the J end by 0 bases, with 10 bases between. Germline V gene data show CDR1 as GTSNPN and CDR2 as SVGIG (reference sequence). The CDR3 is 15 residues long. DNA for the CDR3: TGTGCCTGGAGTGCGACGGGCCGTAGCAATCAGCCCCAGCATTTT. Encoded protein: CAWSATGRSNQPQHF.